A selection of T cell receptor beta chains follows, all from one sample in a study of CD8+ T cells in alopecia areata. The data were produced by immunoSEQ multiplex PCR, yet TCRdb's version contains in-frame clones alone and is incomplete. The sample consists of 65,000 to 100,000 clones, around 54% of them appearing once. The specimen was NKG2D-high CD8+ T cells sorted from blood. The receptor source for this set is a human donor with alopecia areata. Both conserved end residues are part of each CDR3. D genes are given only for firm matches. Part of the rows lack a size; the others show once, few, many or a class for expanded clones.

-	TRBJ2-5	TRBD2	TRBV5-1	TGCGCCAGCAGAGTTATGGGGAGGGAGGATGGCCAAGAGACCCAGTACTTC	CASRVMGREDGQETQYF
few	TRBJ2-7	TRBD1	TRBV29-1	TGCAGCGTTAGGACAGGGACGGCCGAGCAGTACTTC	CSVRTGTAEQYF
-	TRBJ1-2	-	TRBV20-1	TGCAGTGCTAGATCTAATGGCTACACCTTC	CSARSNGYTF
-	TRBJ1-5	-	TRBV28	TGTGCCAGCAGTTCCCCGGGGGGGGGCAATCAGCCCCAGCATTTT	CASSSPGGGNQPQHF
-	TRBJ2-5	-	TRBV28	TGTGCCAGCGGTGAAGAGACCCAGTACTTC	CASGEETQYF
-	TRBJ1-4	-	TRBV9	TGTGCCAGCAGCCCGGAGGGGGCAACTAATGAAAAACTGTTTTTT	CASSPEGATNEKLFF
few	TRBJ2-7	TRBD2	TRBV23-1	TGCGCCAGCAGTCAATCTCGGGGGGCCTACGAGCAGTACTTC	CASSQSRGAYEQYF
many	TRBJ2-7	-	TRBV19	TGTGCCAGTAGTATCCGCCCATACGAGCAGTACTTC	CASSIRPYEQYF
-	TRBJ2-7	-	TRBV28	TGTGCCAGCAGTTTTGGGGCTCGCCAGTACTTC	CASSFGARQYF
-	TRBJ2-1	-	TRBV27	TGTGCCACCCGCGGCCTATACAATGAGCAGTTCTTC	CATRGLYNEQFF
-	TRBJ2-2	-	TRBV5-1	TGCGCCAGCAGCTTGGGGACGGATAACACCGGGGAGCTGTTTTTT	CASSLGTDNTGELFF
-	TRBJ2-7	-	TRBV5-4	TGTGCCAGCAGGCCCTTCGGGGGAGACGAGCAGTACTTC	CASRPFGGDEQYF
-	TRBJ2-5	-	TRBV2	TGTGCCAGCAGTGACCCCAGGGTGGAAGAGACCCAGTACTTC	CASSDPRVEETQYF
-	TRBJ1-5	-	TRBV7-8	TGTGCCAGCAGCTTAGAGGAGAGTAGCAATCAGCCCCAGCATTTT	CASSLEESSNQPQHF
-	TRBJ2-1	TRBD1	TRBV27	TGTGCCAGCAGTTTCTTACAGGGGGCCTACAATGAGCAGTTCTTC	CASSFLQGAYNEQFF
-	TRBJ2-7	-	TRBV28	TGTGCCAGCAGCTCGGCCTCCTACGAGCAGTACTTC	CASSSASYEQYF
-	TRBJ1-2	-	TRBV9	TGTGCCAGCAGCGTATGGGGGACTTATTATGGCTACACCTTC	CASSVWGTYYGYTF
few	TRBJ2-7	TRBD1	TRBV29-1	TGCAGCGTCCAGGGACAGGGCTACGAGCAGTACTTC	CSVQGQGYEQYF
once	TRBJ2-5	-	TRBV7-6	TGTGCCAGCAGCTTAGAGGATTGGGGGGACCGGGAGACCCAGTACTTC	CASSLEDWGDRETQYF
-	TRBJ2-1	-	TRBV2	TGTGCCAGCACTAGCGAGGGTGATGAGCAGTTCTTC	CASTSEGDEQFF
-	TRBJ2-7	-	TRBV7-9	TGTGCCAGCAGTTCCCCAGCCCCAGGGGACCTCTCCTACGAGCAGTACTTC	CASSSPAPGDLSYEQYF
-	TRBJ2-7	-	TRBV29-1	TGCAGCGCCGGGGCAGGGGAGGGCGGCGAGCAGTACTTC	CSAGAGEGGEQYF
few	TRBJ2-3	TRBD1	TRBV4-1	TGCGCCAGCAGCCAACTATCGGGACAGGGGGCAAGCACAGATACGCAGTATTTT	CASSQLSGQGASTDTQYF